This record concerns one TCR beta chain sequence. The target of this receptor is not known. Base qualities are missing; no much larger clone stands one base away. The germline ends are 4 bases apart after V is trimmed by 7 bases and J by 6 bases. CDR1 is given as MNHEY and CDR2 as SMNVEV, both from the germline V gene (reference sequence). The CDR3 sequence holds 9 residues, the cysteine and phenylalanine included. Just CDR3 DNA is preserved here, 27 bases in frame from base 1. TCR CDR3 regions were amplified from genomic DNA by multiplex PCR using the deep immunoSEQ assay. Genomic DNA extracted from each cell subset was distributed evenly over all wells of several immunoSEQ 96-well plates, and each plate served as one replicate. For sorted subsets, roughly 200 ng of genomic DNA, equivalent to 25,000 to 30,000 T cell genomes, went into each replicate PCR. Purified libraries were quantified with a Qubit 3.0 fluorometer, sized on a Bioanalyzer 2100, and re-quantified with the KAPA Library Quantification kit. Every immunoSEQ 96-well plate was sequenced on a separate single-read 150-cycle Illumina NextSeq 550 flow cell. The study's processing was this. Because only junctional sequences without quality scores were contained in the immunoSEQ output, filtering matching that applied to full-length reads could not be performed. Sequences were annotated with PyIR, a Python wrapper for IgBLAST v1.9, using IMGT germline references to assign V/J genes and CDR3. Any read was removed if the V/J assignment was weak (E-value above 1e-6), the CDR3 was missing, or the read contained stop codons, out-of-frame junctions, or ambiguous translated residues. V3J clonotypes were defined as sequences sharing the same inferred V gene, J gene, and CDR3 amino acid sequence. The percentage overlap between two repertoires was calculated by dividing the number of shared unique clonotypes by the size of the smaller repertoire. Three approaches were used to assess repertoire richness: RTK rarefaction, the Chao1 estimator, and Recon v2.1 estimates of unobserved clonotypes. OLGA was used to compute generation probabilities for all TCRbeta clonotypes that the gDNA method yielded from four donors. As stored in TCRdb, this immuneACCESS dataset retains in-frame rearrangements with V and J assigned. A fraction of the clones does not appear; measured against another copy, unresolved V genes explain less than half of the discrepancy, and the remainder lacks a known reason. That table supplies the V and J calls and clone size; D and trimming were determined from the DNA. Across this sample there are 2 million to 2.5 million clones, with just under 95% seen only once. Of the sample, 0.9% to 1.4% is held by the ten largest clones.

This sample is drawn from a study of shared clonotypes between healthy human individuals (dated by TCRdb to 2020 to 2021). Background on the whole study: The cohort comprised a couple of women and a few men aged 18 to 49 years. Per donor, three plates each were used for CD4 naive and CD4 memory, two for CD8 naive, and one for CD8 memory. To increase sequencing depth and limit assay-specific biases, TCR repertoire library preparation and sequencing were carried out by different laboratories using diverse techniques. To estimate repertoire size and how much clonotype sharing occurs between individuals, the study deeply sequenced the blood TCR repertoires of several healthy adults. Leukapheresis yielded between about 0.9 and 9.5 billion PBMCs per donor.

CD8 naive samples were CD45RO-negative cells positively selected for CCR7, giving a CD45RA+CCR7+ population that excluded TemRA cells. Healthy HIV-negative adults with no recently reported acute infections or vaccinations were included as donors. Only Caucasian adults living in Nashville, Tennessee, USA were represented among the donors. Blood was collected by leukapheresis, and PBMCs were isolated by Ficoll-Histopaque density gradient centrifugation and then cryopreserved in liquid nitrogen vapor phase. Analytical flow cytometry was used to check the purity and quantity of every magnetically sorted T cell population. Genomic DNA was isolated from every sorted fraction and measured by UV absorbance on a Nanodrop 2000c. Beyond this particular receptor, the publication reports: Pairwise subsampling indicated that sequencing depth was expected to affect the degree of clonotype sharing among donors. Clonotypes shared by all four sorted-subset donors showed higher generation probabilities than non-shared clonotypes. Even with the large sequencing depth, rarefaction of the sorted-subset datasets indicated that sequencing was incomplete. The genetic and exposure-history diversity represented was limited by the small number of donors. Sampling was restricted to blood, and TCR repertoires in tissues likely differ from the TCR repertoires found in blood. When several donors were compared, the shared fraction of clonotypes was approximately 5% for naive CD4, less than 4% for naive CD8, 2.3% for memory CD4, and less than 0.5% for memory CD8. Larger estimated clonotype richness was generally found for naive subsets than for memory subsets.

In this chain, TRBV27 is recombined with TRBJ2-7, with no D gene named confidently. The clonotype was recovered from a man between 18 and 29 years old in good health. Sequenced: naive CD8+ T cells sorted from blood. This specimen's cell subset or site label, per the study, means: CD45RA+CCR7+. The nucleotides read TGTGCCAGCACCAGCGAGCAGTACTTC. Protein translation: CASTSEQYF.